Below, one T cell receptor (beta chain) is given with its context. The antigen is undetermined. This CDR3 is 13 amino acids long. Germline values: CDR1 SGHRS, CDR2 YFSETQ. V dropped 6 bases and J dropped 9 bases, with 16 bases sitting between them. The assay was immunoSEQ multiplex PCR, and TCRdb's table has in-frame clones only and misses some. The sample contains about 150,000 clones, under 95% of which appear only once. The data originate from a study of T cell responses to AZD1222 COVID-19 vaccine. The study, taken as a whole, reports: The donor group comprised mostly white British people and more females; the analysis possibly underestimated clonal diversity.

The genes are TRBV5-1 and TRBJ2-1, with D perhaps TRBD2 (6 bases). The specimen comprised peripheral blood, sampled on day 0 of AZD1222 vaccination. The source is an adult in good health. CDR3 coding DNA: TGCGCCAGCACCCTCCTAGCGAGGGGTGAGCAGTTCTTC. Its translation is CASTLLARGEQFF.